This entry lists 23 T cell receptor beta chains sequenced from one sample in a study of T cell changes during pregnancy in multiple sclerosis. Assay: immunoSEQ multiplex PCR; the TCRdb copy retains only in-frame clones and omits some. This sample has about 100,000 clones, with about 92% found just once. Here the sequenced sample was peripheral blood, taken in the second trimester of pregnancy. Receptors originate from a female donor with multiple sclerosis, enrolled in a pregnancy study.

CDR3 nucleotides: TGTGCCAGCAGCCAGACAGGGGGCGCTTACGAGCAGTACTTC. Amino acid sequence: CASSQTGGAYEQYF. The chain uses TRBV5-4 and TRBJ2-7; 10 bases line up with TRBD1. CDR1 and CDR2 (germline): SGHNT, YYREEE (reference sequence). The CDR3 sequence is 14 residues long. Unmatched junction bases numbered 5, after V lost 4 bases and J lost 4 bases.

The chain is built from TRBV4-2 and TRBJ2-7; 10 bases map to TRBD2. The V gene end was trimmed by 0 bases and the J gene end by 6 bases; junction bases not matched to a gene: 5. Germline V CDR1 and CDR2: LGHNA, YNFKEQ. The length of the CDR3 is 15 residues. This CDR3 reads CASSQEAASGGEQYF. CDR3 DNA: TGTGCCAGCAGCCAAGAGGCGGCTAGCGGGGGCGAGCAGTACTTC.

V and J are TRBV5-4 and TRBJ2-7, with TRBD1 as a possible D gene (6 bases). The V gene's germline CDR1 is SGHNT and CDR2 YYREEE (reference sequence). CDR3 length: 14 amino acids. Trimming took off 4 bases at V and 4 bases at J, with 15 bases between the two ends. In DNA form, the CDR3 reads TGTGCCAGCAGCCGTGGACAGTTAGCATACGAGCAGTACTTC. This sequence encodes CASSRGQLAYEQYF.

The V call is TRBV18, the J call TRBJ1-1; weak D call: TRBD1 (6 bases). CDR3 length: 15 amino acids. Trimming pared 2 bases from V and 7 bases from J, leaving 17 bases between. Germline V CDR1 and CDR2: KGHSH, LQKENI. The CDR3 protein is CASSPSRGPYNEAFF. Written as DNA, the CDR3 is TGTGCCAGCTCACCAAGCAGGGGACCCTATAATGAAGCTTTCTTT.

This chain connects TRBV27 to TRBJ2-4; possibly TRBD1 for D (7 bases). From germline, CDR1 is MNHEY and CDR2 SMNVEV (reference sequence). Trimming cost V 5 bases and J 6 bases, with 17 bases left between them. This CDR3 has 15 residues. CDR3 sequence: CASSRARQGGNIQYF. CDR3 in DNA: TGTGCCAGCAGTCGGGCGCGGCAGGGGGGAAACATTCAGTACTTC.

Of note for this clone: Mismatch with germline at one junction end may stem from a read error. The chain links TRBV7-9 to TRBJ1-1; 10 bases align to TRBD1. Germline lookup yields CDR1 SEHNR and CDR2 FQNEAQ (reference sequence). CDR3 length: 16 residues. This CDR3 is CASSLVQGQGPRGSDF. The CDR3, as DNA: TGTGCCAGCAGCTTAGTACAGGGACAGGGGCCGCGGGGGAGCGACTTT. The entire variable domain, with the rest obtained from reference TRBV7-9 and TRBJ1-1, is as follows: DTGVSQNPRHKITKRGQNVTFRCDPISEHNRLYWYRQTLGQGPEFLTYFQNEAQLEKSRLLSDRFSAERPKGSFSTLEIQRTEQGDSAMYLCASSLVQGQGPRGSDFGQGTRLTVV.

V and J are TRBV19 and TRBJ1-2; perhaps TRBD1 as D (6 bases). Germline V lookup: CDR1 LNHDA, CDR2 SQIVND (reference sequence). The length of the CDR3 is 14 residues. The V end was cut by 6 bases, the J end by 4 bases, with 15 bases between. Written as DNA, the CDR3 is TGTGCCAGTAGCGGGACATTTTTCCGCTATGGCTACACCTTC. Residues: CASSGTFFRYGYTF.

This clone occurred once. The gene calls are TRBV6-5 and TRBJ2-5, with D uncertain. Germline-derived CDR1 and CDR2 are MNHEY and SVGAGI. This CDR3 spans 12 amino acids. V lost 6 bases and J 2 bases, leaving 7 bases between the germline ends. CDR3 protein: CASSSPQETQYF. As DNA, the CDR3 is TGTGCCAGCAGCTCCCCTCAAGAGACCCAGTACTTC.

CDR3 coding DNA: TGTGCCAGCAGTTACCCCCAGCGGGAGTTTTTGAATGAGCAGTTCTTC. It is translated as CASSYPQREFLNEQFF. The V and J genes are TRBV28 and TRBJ2-1, with 8 bases aligning to TRBD2. This CDR3 spans 16 amino acids. The germline V gene has CDR1 MDHEN and CDR2 SYDVKM. V lost 4 bases, J lost 7 bases, and 12 bases stayed unmatched.

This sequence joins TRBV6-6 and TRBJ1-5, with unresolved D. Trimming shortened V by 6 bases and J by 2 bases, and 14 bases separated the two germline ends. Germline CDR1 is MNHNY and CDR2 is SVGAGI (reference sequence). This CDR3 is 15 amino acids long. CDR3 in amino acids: CASSSPWLRNQPQHF. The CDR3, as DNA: TGTGCCAGCAGCTCCCCCTGGCTTCGCAATCAGCCCCAGCATTTT.

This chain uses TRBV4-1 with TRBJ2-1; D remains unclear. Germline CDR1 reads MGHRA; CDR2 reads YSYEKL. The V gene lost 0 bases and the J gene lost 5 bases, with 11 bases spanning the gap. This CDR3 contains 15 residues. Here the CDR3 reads CASSQEEIPDNEQFF. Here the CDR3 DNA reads TGCGCCAGCAGCCAAGAGGAGATTCCGGACAATGAGCAGTTCTTC.

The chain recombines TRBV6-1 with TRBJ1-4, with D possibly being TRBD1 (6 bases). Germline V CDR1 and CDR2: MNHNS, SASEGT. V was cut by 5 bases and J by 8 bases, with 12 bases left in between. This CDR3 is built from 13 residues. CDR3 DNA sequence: TGTGCCAGCAGTTCCGGGACAAGGGAAAAACTGTTTTTT. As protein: CASSSGTREKLFF.

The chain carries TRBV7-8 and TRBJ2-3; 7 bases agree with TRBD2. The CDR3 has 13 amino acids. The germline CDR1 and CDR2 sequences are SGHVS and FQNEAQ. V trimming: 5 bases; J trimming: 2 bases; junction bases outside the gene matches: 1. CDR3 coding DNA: TGTGCCAGCAGCGGGGGGGTCACAGATACGCAGTATTTT. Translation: CASSGGVTDTQYF.

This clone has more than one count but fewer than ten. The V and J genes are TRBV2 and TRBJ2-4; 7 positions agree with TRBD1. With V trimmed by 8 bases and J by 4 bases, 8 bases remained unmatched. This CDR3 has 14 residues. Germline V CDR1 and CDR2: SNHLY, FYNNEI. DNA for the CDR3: TGTGCCAGCCGTATTGAGACAGGGAAAAACATTCAGTACTTC. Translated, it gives CASRIETGKNIQYF.

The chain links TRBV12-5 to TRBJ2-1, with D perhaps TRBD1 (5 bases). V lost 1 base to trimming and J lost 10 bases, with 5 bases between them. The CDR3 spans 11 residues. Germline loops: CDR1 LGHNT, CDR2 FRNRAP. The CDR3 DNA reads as TGTGCTAGTGGTTTGGAGGGGGAGCAGTTCTTC. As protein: CASGLEGEQFF.

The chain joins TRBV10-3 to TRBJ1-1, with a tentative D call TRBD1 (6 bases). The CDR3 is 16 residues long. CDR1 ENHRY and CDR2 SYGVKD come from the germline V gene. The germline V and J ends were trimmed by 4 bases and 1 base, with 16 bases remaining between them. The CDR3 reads CAISGRGARENTEAFF. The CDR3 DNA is TGTGCCATCAGTGGTCGGGGGGCGAGAGAGAACACTGAAGCTTTCTTT.

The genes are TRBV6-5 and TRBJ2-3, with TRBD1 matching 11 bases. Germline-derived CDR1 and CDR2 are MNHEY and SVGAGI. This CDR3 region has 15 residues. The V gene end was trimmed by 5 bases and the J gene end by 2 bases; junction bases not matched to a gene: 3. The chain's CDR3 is CASSPDRGLTDTQYF. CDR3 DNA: TGTGCCAGCAGTCCGGACAGGGGGCTCACAGATACGCAGTATTTT.

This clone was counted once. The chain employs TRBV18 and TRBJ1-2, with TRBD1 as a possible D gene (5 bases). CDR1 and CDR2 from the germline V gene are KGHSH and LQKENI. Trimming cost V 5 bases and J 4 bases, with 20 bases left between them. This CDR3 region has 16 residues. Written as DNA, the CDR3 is TGTGCCAGCTCAATCAGTGGAGGGGAGAGAAGCTATGGCTACACCTTC. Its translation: CASSISGGERSYGYTF.

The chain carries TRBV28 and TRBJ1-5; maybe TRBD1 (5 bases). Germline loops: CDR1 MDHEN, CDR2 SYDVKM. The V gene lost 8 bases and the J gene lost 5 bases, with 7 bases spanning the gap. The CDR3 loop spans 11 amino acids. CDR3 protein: CASGAHQPQHF. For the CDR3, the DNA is TGTGCCAGCGGGGCCCATCAGCCCCAGCATTTT.

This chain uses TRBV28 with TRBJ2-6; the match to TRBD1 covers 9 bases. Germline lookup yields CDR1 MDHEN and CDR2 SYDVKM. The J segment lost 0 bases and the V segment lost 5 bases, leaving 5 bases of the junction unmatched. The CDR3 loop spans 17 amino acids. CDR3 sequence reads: CASSAGTGTSGANVLTF. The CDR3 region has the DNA TGTGCCAGCAGTGCGGGGACAGGGACCTCTGGGGCCAACGTCCTGACTTTC.

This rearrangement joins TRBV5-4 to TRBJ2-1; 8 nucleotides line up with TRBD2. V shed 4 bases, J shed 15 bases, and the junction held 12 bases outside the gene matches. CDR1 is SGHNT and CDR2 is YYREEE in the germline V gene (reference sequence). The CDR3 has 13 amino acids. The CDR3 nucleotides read TGTGCCAGCAGCCCGGTCCCCGGGACTAGGTGGTTCTTC. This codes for CASSPVPGTRWFF.

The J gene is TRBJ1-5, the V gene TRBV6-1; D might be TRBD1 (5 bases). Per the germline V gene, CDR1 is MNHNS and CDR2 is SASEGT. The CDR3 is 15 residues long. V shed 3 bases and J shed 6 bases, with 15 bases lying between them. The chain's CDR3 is CASSDLPGGGQPQHF. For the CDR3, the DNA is TGTGCCAGCAGTGACCTACCGGGGGGGGGTCAGCCCCAGCATTTT.

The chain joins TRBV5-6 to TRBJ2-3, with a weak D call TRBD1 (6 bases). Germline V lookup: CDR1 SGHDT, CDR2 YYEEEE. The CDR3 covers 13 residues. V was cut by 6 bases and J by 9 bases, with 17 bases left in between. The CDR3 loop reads CASNGQPFETQYF. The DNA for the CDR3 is TGTGCCAGCAATGGACAGCCTTTCGAGACGCAGTATTTT.